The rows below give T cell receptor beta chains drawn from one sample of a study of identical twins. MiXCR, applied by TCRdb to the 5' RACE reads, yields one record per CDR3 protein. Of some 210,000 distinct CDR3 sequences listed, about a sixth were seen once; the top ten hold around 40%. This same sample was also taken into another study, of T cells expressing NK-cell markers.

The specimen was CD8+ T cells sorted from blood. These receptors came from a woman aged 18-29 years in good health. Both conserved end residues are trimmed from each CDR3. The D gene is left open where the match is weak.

CDR3: SVRTGTTGELF
V: TRBV29-1
D: TRBD1
J: TRBJ2-2

CDR3: ASSQDPGGDGYT
V: TRBV3-1
D: .
J: TRBJ1-2

CDR3: ASSLRARDEAF
V: TRBV7-8
D: .
J: TRBJ1-1

CDR3: ASSRDGGKTQY
V: TRBV6-1
D: .
J: TRBJ2-5

CDR3: ASSQGPGLNNEQF
V: TRBV3-1
D: .
J: TRBJ2-1

CDR3: ASSPKTDTQY
V: TRBV6-5
D: .
J: TRBJ2-3

CDR3: ASSPQDSSPGDTQY
V: TRBV4-2
D: .
J: TRBJ2-3

CDR3: ASSVSGTLYNEQF
V: TRBV12-3/TRBV12-4
D: .
J: TRBJ2-1

CDR3: ASSSRGLASTDTQY
V: TRBV9
D: TRBD2
J: TRBJ2-3

CDR3: ASSLGDRAGYT
V: TRBV12-3/TRBV12-4
D: TRBD1
J: TRBJ1-2

CDR3: SARETSAKGGEQY
V: TRBV20-1
D: TRBD2
J: TRBJ2-7

CDR3: ASSVTGGLNAEAF
V: TRBV27
D: TRBD1
J: TRBJ1-1

CDR3: ASSFITEPLSYT
V: TRBV12-3/TRBV12-4
D: .
J: TRBJ1-2

CDR3: ASSVSGLAGDTQY
V: TRBV9
D: TRBD2
J: TRBJ2-3

CDR3: ASSYLTSGGPDTQY
V: TRBV6-5
D: TRBD2
J: TRBJ2-3

CDR3: ATSRDVVTSTDTQY
V: TRBV15
D: .
J: TRBJ2-3

CDR3: ASSWAGRAIY
V: TRBV12-3/TRBV12-4
D: .
J: TRBJ1-3

CDR3: SASDGGSYEQY
V: TRBV20-1
D: .
J: TRBJ2-7

CDR3: ASSLGLFAYEQY
V: TRBV12-3/TRBV12-4
D: .
J: TRBJ2-7

CDR3: ASSVATGQSYEQY
V: TRBV9
D: TRBD1
J: TRBJ2-7

CDR3: ASSQGRAAYYEQY
V: TRBV4-3
D: .
J: TRBJ2-7

CDR3: ASSQPGGRETQY
V: TRBV3-1
D: TRBD1
J: TRBJ2-5

CDR3: ASSESVGPPYNEQF
V: TRBV10-1
D: .
J: TRBJ2-1

CDR3: ASSRDLMNTEAF
V: TRBV6-1
D: .
J: TRBJ1-1

CDR3: ASSPTTTAGQETQY
V: TRBV5-6
D: .
J: TRBJ2-5

CDR3: ASNKGLFVRPDNEQF
V: TRBV6-1
D: TRBD2
J: TRBJ2-1

CDR3: ASSRHFRDHYNEQF
V: TRBV3-1
D: .
J: TRBJ2-1

CDR3: ASSPRDGEQF
V: TRBV11-2
D: .
J: TRBJ2-1

CDR3: ASRGQGRERLEAF
V: TRBV6-1
D: TRBD1
J: TRBJ1-1

CDR3: ASSPKRGREVYEQY
V: TRBV3-1
D: TRBD2
J: TRBJ2-7

CDR3: ASSASGTGGQETQY
V: TRBV7-3
D: TRBD1
J: TRBJ2-5

CDR3: ASTSGGTYNEQF
V: TRBV11-2
D: TRBD2
J: TRBJ2-1

CDR3: ASSQQDTEAF
V: TRBV13
D: .
J: TRBJ1-1

CDR3: ASSLSDSYYEQY
V: TRBV7-3
D: .
J: TRBJ2-7

CDR3: ASSVGGVADTQY
V: TRBV9
D: .
J: TRBJ2-3

CDR3: SVPGTGGHEQF
V: TRBV29-1
D: TRBD1
J: TRBJ2-1

CDR3: AWTGANVLT
V: TRBV30
D: .
J: TRBJ2-6

CDR3: ASSQDLGLGNTIY
V: TRBV3-1
D: .
J: TRBJ1-3

CDR3: ASGLGSQEQY
V: TRBV12-5
D: .
J: TRBJ2-7

CDR3: ASSTGVPETQY
V: TRBV7-9
D: .
J: TRBJ2-5

CDR3: ASTRQGMNEQF
V: TRBV25-1
D: .
J: TRBJ2-1